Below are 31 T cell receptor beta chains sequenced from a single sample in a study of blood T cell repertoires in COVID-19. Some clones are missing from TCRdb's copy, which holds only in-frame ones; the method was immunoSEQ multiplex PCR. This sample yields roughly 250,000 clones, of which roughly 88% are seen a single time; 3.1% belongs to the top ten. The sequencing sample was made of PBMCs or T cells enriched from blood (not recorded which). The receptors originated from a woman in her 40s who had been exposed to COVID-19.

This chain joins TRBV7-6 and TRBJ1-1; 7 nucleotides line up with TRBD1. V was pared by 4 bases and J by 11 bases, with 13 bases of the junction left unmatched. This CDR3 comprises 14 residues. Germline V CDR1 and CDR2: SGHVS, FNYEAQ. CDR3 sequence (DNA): TGTGCCAGCAGCTACACACAGGGGCCGAGTCGGGCTTTCTTT. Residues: CASSYTQGPSRAFF. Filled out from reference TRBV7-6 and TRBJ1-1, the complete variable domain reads GAGVSQSPRYKVTKRGQDVALRCDPISGHVSLYWYRQALGQGPEFLTYFNYEAQQDKSGLPNDRFSAERPEGSISTLTIQRTEQRDSAMYRCASSYTQGPSRAFFGQGTRLTVV.

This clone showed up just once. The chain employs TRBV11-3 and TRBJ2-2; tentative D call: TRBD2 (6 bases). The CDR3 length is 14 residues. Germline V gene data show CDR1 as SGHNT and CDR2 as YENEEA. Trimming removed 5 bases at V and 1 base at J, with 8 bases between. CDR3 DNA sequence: TGTGCCAGCAGCCCGGGACTGAACACCGGGGAGCTGTTTTTT. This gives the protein CASSPGLNTGELFF.

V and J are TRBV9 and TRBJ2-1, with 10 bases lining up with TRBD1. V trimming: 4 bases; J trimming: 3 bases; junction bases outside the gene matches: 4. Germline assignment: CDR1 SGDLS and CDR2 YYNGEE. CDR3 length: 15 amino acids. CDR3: CASSPRDRGYNEQFF. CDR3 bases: TGTGCCAGCAGCCCCCGGGACAGGGGCTACAATGAGCAGTTCTTC.

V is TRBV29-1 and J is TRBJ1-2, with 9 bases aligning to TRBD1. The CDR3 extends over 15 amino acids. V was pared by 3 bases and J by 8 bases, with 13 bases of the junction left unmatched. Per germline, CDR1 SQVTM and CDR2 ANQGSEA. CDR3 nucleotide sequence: TGCAGCGTTGACGCACGGGTAGGGACAGGGCTAGGCTACACCTTC. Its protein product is CSVDARVGTGLGYTF.

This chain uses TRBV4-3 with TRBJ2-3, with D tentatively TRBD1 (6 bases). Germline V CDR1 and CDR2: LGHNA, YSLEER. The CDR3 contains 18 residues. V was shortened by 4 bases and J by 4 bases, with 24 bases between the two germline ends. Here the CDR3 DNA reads TGCGCCAGCAGCCTCCGCCCCCCGGCACAGGGACAAGCAGATACGCAGTATTTT. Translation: CASSLRPPAQGQADTQYF.

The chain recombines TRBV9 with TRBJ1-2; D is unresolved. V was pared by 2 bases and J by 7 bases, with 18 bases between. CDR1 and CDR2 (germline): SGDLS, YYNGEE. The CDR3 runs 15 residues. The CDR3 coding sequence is TGTGCCAGCAGCGTCGAATCGGCAGGTAGTGGTGGCTACACCTTC. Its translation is CASSVESAGSGGYTF. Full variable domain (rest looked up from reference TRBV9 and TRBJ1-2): DSGVTQTPKHLITATGQRVTLRCSPRSGDLSVYWYQQSLDQGLQFLIQYYNGEERAKGNILERFSAQQFPDLHSELNLSSLELGDSALYFCASSVESAGSGGYTFGSGTRLTVV.

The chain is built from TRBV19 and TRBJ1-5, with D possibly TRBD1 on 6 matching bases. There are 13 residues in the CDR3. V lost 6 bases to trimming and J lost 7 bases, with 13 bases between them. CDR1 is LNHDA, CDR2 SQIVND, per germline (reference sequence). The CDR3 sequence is CASSLFTGQPQHF. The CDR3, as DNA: TGTGCCAGTAGCCTATTTACAGGGCAGCCCCAGCATTTT.

CDR3 DNA: TGTGCCAGCAGTCCCGCCTATCAGGGTCCACACAATGAGCAGTTCTTC. It translates to CASSPAYQGPHNEQFF. The J gene is TRBJ2-1, the V gene TRBV28; maybe TRBD1 (5 bases). Trimming took 5 bases from V and 5 from J, leaving 19 bases between them. The CDR3 is 16 residues long. Germline lookup yields CDR1 MDHEN and CDR2 SYDVKM.

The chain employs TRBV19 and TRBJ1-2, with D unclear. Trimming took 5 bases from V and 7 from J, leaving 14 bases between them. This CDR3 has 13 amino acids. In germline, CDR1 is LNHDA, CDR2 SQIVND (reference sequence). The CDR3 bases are TGTGCCAGTAGTGGGCCCGTGGGAGTTGGCTACACCTTC. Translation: CASSGPVGVGYTF.

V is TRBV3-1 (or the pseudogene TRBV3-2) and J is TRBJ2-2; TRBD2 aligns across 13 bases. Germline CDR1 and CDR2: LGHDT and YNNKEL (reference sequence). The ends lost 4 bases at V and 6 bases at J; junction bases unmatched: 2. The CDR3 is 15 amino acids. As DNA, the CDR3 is TGTGCCAGCAGCCGGGGACTAGCGGGATCCGGGGAGCTGTTTTTT. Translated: CASSRGLAGSGELFF.

CDR3: CASSAGFSSYNEQFF. The CDR3 region has the DNA TGTGCCAGCAGCGCGGGGTTTAGCTCCTACAATGAGCAGTTCTTC. The chain carries TRBV11-2 and TRBJ2-1, with D perhaps matching TRBD2 (6 bases). The CDR3 extends over 15 amino acids. The germline V gene has CDR1 SGHAT and CDR2 FQNNGV. V lost 5 bases, J lost 0 bases, and 11 bases lay in between.

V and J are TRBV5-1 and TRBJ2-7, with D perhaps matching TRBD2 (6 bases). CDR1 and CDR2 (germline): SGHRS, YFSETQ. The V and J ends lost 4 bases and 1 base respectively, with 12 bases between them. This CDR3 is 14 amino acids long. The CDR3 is CASSLGDSSYEQYF. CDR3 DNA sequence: TGCGCCAGCAGCCTAGGGGACTCTTCCTACGAGCAGTACTTC.

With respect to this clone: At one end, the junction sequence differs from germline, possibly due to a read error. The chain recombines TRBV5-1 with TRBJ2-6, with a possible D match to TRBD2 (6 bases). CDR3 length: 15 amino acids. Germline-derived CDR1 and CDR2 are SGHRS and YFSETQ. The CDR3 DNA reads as TGTGCCAGCAGCCCGGGAGACTCTGGGGCCAACGTCCTGACTTTC. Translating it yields CASSPGDSGANVLTF.

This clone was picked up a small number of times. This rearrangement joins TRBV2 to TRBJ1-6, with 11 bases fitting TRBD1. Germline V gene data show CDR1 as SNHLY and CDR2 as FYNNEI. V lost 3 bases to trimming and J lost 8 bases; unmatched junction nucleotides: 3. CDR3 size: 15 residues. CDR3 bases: TGTGCCAGCAGTGATAGGACAGGGGGCCATTCACCCCTCCACTTT. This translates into CASSDRTGGHSPLHF.

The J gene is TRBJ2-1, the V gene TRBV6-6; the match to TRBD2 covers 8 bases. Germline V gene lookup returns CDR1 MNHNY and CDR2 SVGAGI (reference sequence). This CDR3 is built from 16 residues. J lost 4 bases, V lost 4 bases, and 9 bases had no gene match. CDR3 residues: CASSLAPGGAYNEQFF. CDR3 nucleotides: TGTGCCAGCAGTTTAGCCCCCGGGGGGGCATACAATGAGCAGTTCTTC.

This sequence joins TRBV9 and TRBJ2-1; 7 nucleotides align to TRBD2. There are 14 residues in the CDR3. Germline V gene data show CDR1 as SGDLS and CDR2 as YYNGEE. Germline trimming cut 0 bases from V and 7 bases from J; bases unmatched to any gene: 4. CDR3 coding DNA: TGTGCCAGCAGCGTAGAAAGCGGGAAGAATGAGCAGTTCTTC. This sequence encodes CASSVESGKNEQFF.

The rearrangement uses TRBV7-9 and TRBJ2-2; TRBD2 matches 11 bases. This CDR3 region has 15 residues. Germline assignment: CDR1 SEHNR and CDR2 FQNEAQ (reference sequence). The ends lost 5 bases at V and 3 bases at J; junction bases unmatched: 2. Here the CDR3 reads CASSRTSGYTGELFF. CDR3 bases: TGTGCCAGCAGCAGGACTAGCGGGTACACCGGGGAGCTGTTTTTT.

CDR3 DNA: TGTGCCAGCAGCTTCGAAATGAGAGAGACCCAGTACTTC. It translates to CASSFEMRETQYF. The chain has TRBV7-2 and TRBJ2-5; D gene uncertain. CDR1 SGHTA and CDR2 FQGNSA come from the germline V gene. Trimming stripped 3 bases from V and 4 bases from J, with 9 bases between. The CDR3 has 13 residues.

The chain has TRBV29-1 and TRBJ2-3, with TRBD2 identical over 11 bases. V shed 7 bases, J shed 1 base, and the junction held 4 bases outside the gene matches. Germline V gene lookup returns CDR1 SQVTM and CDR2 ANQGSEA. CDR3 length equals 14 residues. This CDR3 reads CSAPLAGGTDTQYF. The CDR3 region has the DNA TGCAGCGCCCCACTAGCGGGGGGCACAGATACGCAGTATTTT.

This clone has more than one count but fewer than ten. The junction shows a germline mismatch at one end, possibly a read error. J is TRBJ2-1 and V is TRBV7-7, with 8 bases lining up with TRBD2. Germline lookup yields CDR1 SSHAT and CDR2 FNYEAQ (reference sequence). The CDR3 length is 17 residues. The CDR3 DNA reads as TGTGCTAGCAGCCGTCGTGGCGGGAGGTCCGAGGAGAATGAGCAGTTCTTC. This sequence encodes CASSRRGGRSEENEQFF.

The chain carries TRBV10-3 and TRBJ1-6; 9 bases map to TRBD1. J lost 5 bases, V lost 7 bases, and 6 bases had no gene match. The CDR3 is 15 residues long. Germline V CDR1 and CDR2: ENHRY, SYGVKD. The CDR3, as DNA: TGTGCCATCAAGAGGGGACAGGGAGATAATTCACCCCTCCACTTT. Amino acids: CAIKRGQGDNSPLHF.

CDR3 nucleotide sequence: TGTGCCAGCTCACCAGCATTCCGGGGTAATGAAAAACTGTTTTTT. Amino acids: CASSPAFRGNEKLFF. The chain couples TRBV18 to TRBJ1-4, with D unresolved. The V gene's germline CDR1 is KGHSH and CDR2 LQKENI. With 2 bases removed from V and 4 bases from J, the gap between germline ends came to 11 bases. The CDR3 sequence is 15 residues long.

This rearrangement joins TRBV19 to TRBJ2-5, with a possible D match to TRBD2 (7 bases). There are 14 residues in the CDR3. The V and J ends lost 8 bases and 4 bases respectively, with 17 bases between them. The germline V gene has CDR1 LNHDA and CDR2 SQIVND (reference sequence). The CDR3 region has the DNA TGTGCCAGTCAAGGGGGGGCGCAAGGAGAGACCCAGTACTTC. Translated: CASQGGAQGETQYF.

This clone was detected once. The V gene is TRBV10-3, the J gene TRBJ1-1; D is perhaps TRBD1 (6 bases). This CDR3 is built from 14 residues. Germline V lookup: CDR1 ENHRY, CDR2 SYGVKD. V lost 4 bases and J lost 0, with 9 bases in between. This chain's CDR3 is CAISGGHLNTEAFF. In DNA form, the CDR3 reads TGTGCCATCAGTGGGGGACACCTGAACACTGAAGCTTTCTTT.

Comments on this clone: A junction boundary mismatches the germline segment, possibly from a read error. The CDR3 DNA sequence: TGCATCGTTGAAGGGACCGGGGACAGGGACCATCAGCCCCAGCATTTT. Translating gives CIVEGTGDRDHQPQHF. J is TRBJ1-5 and V is TRBV29-1; 9 positions agree with TRBD1. CDR1 SQVTM and CDR2 ANQGSEA come from the germline V gene. The CDR3 is 16 residues long.

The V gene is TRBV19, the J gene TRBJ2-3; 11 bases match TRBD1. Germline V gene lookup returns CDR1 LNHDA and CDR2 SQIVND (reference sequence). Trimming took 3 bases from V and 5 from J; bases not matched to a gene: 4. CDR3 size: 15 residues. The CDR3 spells CASSIGTGGIDTQYF. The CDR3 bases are TGTGCCAGTAGTATCGGGACAGGGGGGATAGATACGCAGTATTTT.

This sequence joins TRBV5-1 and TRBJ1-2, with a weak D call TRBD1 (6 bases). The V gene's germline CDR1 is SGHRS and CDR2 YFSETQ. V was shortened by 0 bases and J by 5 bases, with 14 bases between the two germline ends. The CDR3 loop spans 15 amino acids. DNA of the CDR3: TGCGCCAGCAGCTTGGACAGGGTGGGTTGGTATGGCTACACCTTC. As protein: CASSLDRVGWYGYTF. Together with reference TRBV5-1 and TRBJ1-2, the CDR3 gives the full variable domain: KAGVTQTPRYLIKTRGQQVTLSCSPISGHRSVSWYQQTPGQGLQFLFEYFSETQRNKGNFPGRFSGRQFSNSRSEMNVSTLELGDSALYLCASSLDRVGWYGYTFGSGTRLTVV.

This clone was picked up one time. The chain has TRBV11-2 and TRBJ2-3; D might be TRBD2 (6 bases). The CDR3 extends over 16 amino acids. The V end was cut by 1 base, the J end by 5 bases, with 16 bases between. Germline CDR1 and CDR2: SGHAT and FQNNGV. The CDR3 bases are TGTGCCAGCAGCTTAGGTCTGGGGAATAGCGGAGATACGCAGTATTTT. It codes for CASSLGLGNSGDTQYF.

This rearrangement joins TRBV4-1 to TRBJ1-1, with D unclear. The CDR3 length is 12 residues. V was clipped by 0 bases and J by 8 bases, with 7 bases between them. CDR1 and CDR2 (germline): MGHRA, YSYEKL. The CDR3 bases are TGCGCCAGCAGCCAAGATCGGGTAGAAGCTTTCTTT. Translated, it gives CASSQDRVEAFF.

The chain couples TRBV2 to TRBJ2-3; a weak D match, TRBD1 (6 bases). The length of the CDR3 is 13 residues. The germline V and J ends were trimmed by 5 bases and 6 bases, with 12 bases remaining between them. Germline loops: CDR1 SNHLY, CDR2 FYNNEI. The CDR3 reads CASSRGGRDTQYF. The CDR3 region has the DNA TGTGCCAGCAGTCGTGGGGGCAGGGATACGCAGTATTTT.

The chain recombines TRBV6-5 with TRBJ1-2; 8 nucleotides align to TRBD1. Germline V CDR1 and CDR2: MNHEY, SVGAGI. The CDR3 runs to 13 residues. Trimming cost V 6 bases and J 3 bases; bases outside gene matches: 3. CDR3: CASRETGDYGYTF. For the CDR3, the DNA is TGTGCCAGCAGGGAGACAGGGGACTATGGCTACACCTTC.